Reported below is one TCR beta chain. The target antigen is unknown. The CDR3 is cut off 3 residues early in the read; its end comes from the germline J gene. Here immunoSEQ multiplex PCR was the method, and the copy in TCRdb shows in-frame clones only, minus some. The sample holds tens of thousands of clones. V was pared by 1 base and J by 5 bases, with 8 bases of the junction left unmatched. The CDR3 is made up of 16 amino acids. From germline, CDR1 is MNHNS and CDR2 SASEGT. This record comes from a study of T cells in women clearing cervical HPV infection. General study points: TRBV6-7 abundance was lower in cases than controls (around 0.11% versus 0.16%).

The sample comprised blood buffy coat. The chain combines TRBV6-1 with TRBJ2-1; TRBD2 aligns across 7 bases. This receptor was taken from a woman between 18 and 69 years old with a cervical HPV16 infection that either progressed to CIN3+ or cleared (not recorded which). The CDR3 bases that were read are TGTGCCAGCAGTGAAGTTGGCGGGAGTGGCCACAATGAG. It yields the protein CASSEVGGSGHNE. From start to end, the CDR3 is CASSEVGGSGHNEQFF.